This TCR beta chain originates from a study of T cells in women clearing cervical HPV infection (dated by TCRdb to the late 2010s). Notes on the research overall: The cases were 25 to 30 women with histologically confirmed HPV16-related CIN3 or worse, and 2 of those women had invasive cancers. A median age of approximately 30 years was observed in cases versus approximately 38 in controls, and no significant differences in baseline characteristics were found. In the parent cohort, some 10,000 women aged 18 or older were enrolled in Guanacaste, Costa Rica, during 1993 to 1994 and were followed for seven years. As quality controls, five blinded duplicates were added to each group, bringing the total to about 60 samples made up of some 50 participants and approximately ten replicates. Cases and controls were matched on year of sample collection and on age within five years. The controls were some 23 women whose single incident HPV16 infection cleared within 12 months with no development of precancer or cancer. The exploratory proof-of-principle case-control study was nested within the Guanacaste HPV Natural History Study in Costa Rica and compared TCR repertoires across cervical HPV16 outcomes. Since HLA typing was available for only a few women, HLA type could not be ruled out as a confounder. For cases, a median interval of roughly 150 days, with an interquartile range of about 90 to 210 days, was observed between lesion detection and blood sampling. Blood from cases was collected at the visit at which the lesion was first identified, whereas blood from controls was collected once infection was no longer detected.

Every participant had a single incident cervical HPV16 infection, and prevalent HPV16 infections were excluded. Cervical HPV DNA was detected by MY09/MY11 PCR and genotyped by dot-blot hybridization. Around 14 mL of heparinized blood was centrifuged, after which the buffy coat was aliquoted, frozen at -30 degrees C, and then stored at -80 degrees C. QIAGEN kits were used to extract genomic DNA from the buffy coat specimens. For CDR1 and CDR2, the germline V gene (reference sequence) lists DFQATT and SNEGSKA. Ends trimmed: V by 6 bases, J by 1 base; bases unmatched to a gene: 16. The CDR3 goes from the cysteine to the phenylalanine over 17 residues. The DNA covers only part of the CDR3, 42 bases in frame from base 1. The immunoSEQ assay used multiplex PCR to amplify TCR beta CDR3 regions from an average of approximately 1,300 ng of genomic DNA per sample. The assay corrected primer bias using a complete synthetic TCR repertoire to establish an amplification baseline. The amplicons were sequenced using the Illumina platform. The original methods were these. Error correction of the sequences involved clustering with frequency ratios plus a modified nearest-neighbor algorithm, after which the sequences were analyzed in the immunoSEQ Analyzer using IMGT gene definitions. At each rarefaction depth, TCR richness and evenness were averaged over 20 rarefaction repeats, and samples with fewer sequences than the depth were excluded. Wilcoxon rank sum tests with FDR correction were used to compare relative abundances of V, D and J genes between the groups. In the blinded duplicates, the intraclass correlation was about 95% for TCR richness and averaged about 80% across 66 gene segments. TCRdb mirrors the immuneACCESS table, restricted to in-frame sequences. Some clones are absent from its copies; in checked studies, under half trace to an unresolved V gene, and the reason for the others is unknown. That table supplies the V and J calls and clone size; D and trimming were determined from the DNA. The sample's clone listing holds about 37,000 clones. The top ten clonotypes cover roughly 1.5% of the sample.

Concerning this clone: The target of this receptor is not known. Sequencing ends 3 residues short of the CDR3 end; the germline J gene provides the rest.

The paper's findings and limits, for the study overall: Because the number of T cells per sample was unknown, the richness differences could reflect varying T-cell content rather than repertoire biology. Whether associations preceded infection or resulted from infection could not be shown with the cross-sectional design, and effector/memory subsets and HPV-specific T cells were not isolated. TCR repertoire richness was significantly higher in CIN3+ cases than in controls across sequencing depths, while evenness did not differ. Cases had lower TRBV6-7 relative abundance than controls (about 0.1% versus 0.15%; Bonferroni P = 0.0008). By combining richness with V gene abundances, random forest classifiers separated cases from controls with an estimated AUC of roughly 0.8.

This TCR derives from a woman between 18 and 70 years old with a cervical HPV16 infection that either progressed to CIN3+ or cleared (not recorded which). Sequencing was performed on blood buffy coat. This chain joins TRBV20-1 to TRBJ2-5; the junction holds 8 bases that match TRBD2. The covered CDR3 bases are TGCAGTGCCGACTCACTAGCGGCCCCAAGGGGCCAAGAGACC. The translation is CSADSLAAPRGQET. The entire CDR3 reads CSADSLAAPRGQETQYF.